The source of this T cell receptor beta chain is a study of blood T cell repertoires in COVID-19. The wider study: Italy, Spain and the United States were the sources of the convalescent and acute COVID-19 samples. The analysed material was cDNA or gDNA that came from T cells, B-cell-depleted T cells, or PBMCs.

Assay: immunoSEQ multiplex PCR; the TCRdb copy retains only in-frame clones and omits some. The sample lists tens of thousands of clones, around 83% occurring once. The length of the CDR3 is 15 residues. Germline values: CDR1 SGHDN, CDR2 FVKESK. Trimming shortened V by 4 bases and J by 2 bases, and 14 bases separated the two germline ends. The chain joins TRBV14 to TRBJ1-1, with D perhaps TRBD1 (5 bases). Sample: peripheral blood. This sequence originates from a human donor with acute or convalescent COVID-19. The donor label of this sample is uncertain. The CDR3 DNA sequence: TGTGCCAGCAGCCCCACCCGCCAGGGAAACACTGAAGCTTTCTTT. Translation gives CASSPTRQGNTEAFF.